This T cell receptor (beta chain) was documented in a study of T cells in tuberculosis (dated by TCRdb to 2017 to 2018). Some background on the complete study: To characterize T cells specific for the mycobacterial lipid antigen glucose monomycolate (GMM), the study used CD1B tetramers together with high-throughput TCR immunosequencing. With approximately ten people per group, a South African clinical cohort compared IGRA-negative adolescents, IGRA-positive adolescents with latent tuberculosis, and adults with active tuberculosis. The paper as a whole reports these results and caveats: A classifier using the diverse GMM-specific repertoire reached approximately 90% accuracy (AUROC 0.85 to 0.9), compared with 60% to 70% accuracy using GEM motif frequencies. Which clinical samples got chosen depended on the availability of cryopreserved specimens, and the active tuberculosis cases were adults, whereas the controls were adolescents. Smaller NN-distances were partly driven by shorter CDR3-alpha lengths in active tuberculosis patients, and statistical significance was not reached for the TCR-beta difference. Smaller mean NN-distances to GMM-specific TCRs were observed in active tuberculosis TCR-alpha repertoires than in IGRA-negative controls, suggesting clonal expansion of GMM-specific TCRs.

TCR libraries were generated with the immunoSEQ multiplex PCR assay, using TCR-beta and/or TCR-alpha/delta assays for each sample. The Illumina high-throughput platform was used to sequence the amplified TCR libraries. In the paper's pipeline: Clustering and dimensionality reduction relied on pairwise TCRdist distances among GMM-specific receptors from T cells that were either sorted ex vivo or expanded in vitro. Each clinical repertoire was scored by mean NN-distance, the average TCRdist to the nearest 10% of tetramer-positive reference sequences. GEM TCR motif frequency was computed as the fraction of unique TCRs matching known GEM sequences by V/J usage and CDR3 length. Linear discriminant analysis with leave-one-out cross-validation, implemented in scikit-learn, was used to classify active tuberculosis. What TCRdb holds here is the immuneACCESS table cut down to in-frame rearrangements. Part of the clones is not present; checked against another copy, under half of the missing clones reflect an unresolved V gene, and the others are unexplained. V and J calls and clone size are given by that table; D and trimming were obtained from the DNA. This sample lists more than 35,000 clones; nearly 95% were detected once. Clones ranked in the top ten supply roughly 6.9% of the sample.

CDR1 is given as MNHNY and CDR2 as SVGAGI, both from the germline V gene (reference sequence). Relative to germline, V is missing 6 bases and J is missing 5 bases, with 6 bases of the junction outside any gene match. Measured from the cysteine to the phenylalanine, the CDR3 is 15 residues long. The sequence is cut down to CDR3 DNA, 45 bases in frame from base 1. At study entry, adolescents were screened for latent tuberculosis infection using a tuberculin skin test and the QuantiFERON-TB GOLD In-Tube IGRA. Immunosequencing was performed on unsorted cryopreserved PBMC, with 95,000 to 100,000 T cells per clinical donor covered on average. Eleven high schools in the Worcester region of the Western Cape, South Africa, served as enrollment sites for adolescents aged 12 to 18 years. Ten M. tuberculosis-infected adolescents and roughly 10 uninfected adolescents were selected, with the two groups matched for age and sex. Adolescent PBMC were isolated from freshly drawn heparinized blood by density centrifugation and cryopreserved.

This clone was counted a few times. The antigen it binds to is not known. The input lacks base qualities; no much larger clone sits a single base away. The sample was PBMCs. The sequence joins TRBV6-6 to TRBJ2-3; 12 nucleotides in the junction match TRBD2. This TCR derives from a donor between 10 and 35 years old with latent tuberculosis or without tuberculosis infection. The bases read TGTGCCAGCAGAAAGACTAGCGGGAGATTAGATACGCAGTATTTT. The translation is CASRKTSGRLDTQYF.